These T cell receptor beta chains were read from a single sample in a study of T cells in Graves' hyperthyroidism and ophthalmopathy. TCRdb re-called the multiplex PCR reads with MiXCR, one entry per CDR3 protein. Counted here are some 600,000 distinct CDR3 sequences, approximately 15% occurring once; the ten biggest clones make up almost 6%. Specimen: blood. These receptors originate from a woman aged 25 to 45 with Graves' hyperthyroidism that later progressed to Graves' ophthalmopathy. Both conserved end residues are part of each CDR3. D genes are given only for firm matches. Only some rows state a clone size, as once, few, many or a class for expanded clones.

many,TRBJ2-5,TRBV28,.,TGTGCCAGCAGTTCCAACCTGGGGCCCCAGTACTTC,CASSSNLGPQYF
many,TRBJ1-2,TRBV9,TRBD1,TGTGCCAGCAGCGTAGTAGGGACAGCTGGGGGCTACACCTTC,CASSVVGTAGGYTF
few,TRBJ1-5,TRBV2,.,TGTGCCAGCAGCAGGACAGCGGTAAATCAGCCCCAGCATTTT,CASSRTAVNQPQHF
.,TRBJ2-7,TRBV7-9,TRBD2,TGTGCCAGCAGCTTAGCGGGGACTAGCGGGACCTACGAGCAGTACTTC,CASSLAGTSGTYEQYF
few,TRBJ1-2,TRBV28,TRBD1,TGTGCCAGCAGTCCGGAACAGGGGGCGCTGGGTGGCTACACCTTC,CASSPEQGALGGYTF
many,TRBJ1-5,TRBV7-8,.,TGTGCCAGCAGCCTTCGTAGGACAGCCGGCCTACTCTATAGCAATCAGCCCCAGCATTTT,CASSLRRTAGLLYSNQPQHF
few,TRBJ2-3,TRBV30,TRBD2,TGTGCCTGGAGTGATTACGGGAGGGTCGCAGATACGCAGTATTTT,CAWSDYGRVADTQYF
.,TRBJ2-3,TRBV6-1,TRBD2,TGTGCCAGCAGTGTCCTAGCGGGAGGGAGCACAGATACGCAGTATTTT,CASSVLAGGSTDTQYF
.,TRBJ2-7,TRBV12-3/TRBV12-4,TRBD2,TGTGCCAGCAGTTCCTCCGGGACTATTCCCTACGAGCAGTACTTC,CASSSSGTIPYEQYF
many,TRBJ2-1,TRBV7-3,TRBD1,TGTGCCAGCAGCCCCCGGGGACAGGGGGACAATGAGCAGTTCTTC,CASSPRGQGDNEQFF
once,TRBJ1-1,TRBV30,.,TGTGCCTGGAGTGTACCTGGGGGCTGGGGGGGCACTGAAGCTTTCTTT,CAWSVPGGWGGTEAFF
many,TRBJ2-1,TRBV27,.,TGTGCCAGCACCGGTGTCCCGCCGGCTTTGGTTGCTCCTAACAACAATGAGCAGTTCTTC,CASTGVPPALVAPNNNEQFF
many,TRBJ2-5,TRBV18,TRBD2,TGTGCCAGCTCACCCCCCCATATGGGGGGGGGACAAGAGACCCAGTACTTC,CASSPPHMGGGQETQYF
.,TRBJ1-2,TRBV9,.,TGTGCCAGCAGCGGCTCAGGGGTTAACTATGGCTACACCTTC,CASSGSGVNYGYTF
few,TRBJ2-1,TRBV20-1,TRBD1,TGCAGTGCTAAACAGGGGCAGGGGGTGGATGAGCAGTTCTTC,CSAKQGQGVDEQFF
many,TRBJ1-2,TRBV30,.,TGTGCCTGGATTGGACAACCCGGTATGGCTAGGACCTTC,CAWIGQPGMARTF
few,TRBJ2-2,TRBV18,.,TGTGCCAGCTCACCACAATGGTTCCTCGACACCGGGGAGCTGTTTTTT,CASSPQWFLDTGELFF
.,TRBJ2-7,TRBV6-5,TRBD2,TGTGCCAGCAGTTACTCGAAATTCGGCCTAGCGGGAGGGCTACTCTACGAGCAGTACTTC,CASSYSKFGLAGGLLYEQYF
few,TRBJ2-3,TRBV6-2/TRBV6-3,TRBD2,TGTGCCAGCAGTCGCCGGACTAGCGGGAGGGGCGATACGCAGTATTTT,CASSRRTSGRGDTQYF
.,TRBJ2-7,TRBV27,.,TGTGCCAGCAGTGATGTTCAGCGGACCTACGAGCAGTACTTC,CASSDVQRTYEQYF
many,TRBJ2-5,TRBV20-1,TRBD2,TGCAGTGCTAGAAGGCTAGCGGGAGGAGTAACGGAGACCCAGTACTTC,CSARRLAGGVTETQYF
many,TRBJ1-5,TRBV27,.,TGTGCCAGCAAGAAAACGGCATTACACGGCAATCAGCCCCAGCATTTT,CASKKTALHGNQPQHF
few,TRBJ2-7,TRBV12-3/TRBV12-4,TRBD2,TGTGCCAGCAGCACAAGCGGGGGGAACGAGCAGTACTTC,CASSTSGGNEQYF
many,TRBJ1-1,TRBV7-9,.,TGTGCCAGCAGCACCTCTGCTTCGGGTGAAGCTTTCTTT,CASSTSASGEAFF
few,TRBJ2-1,TRBV19,TRBD2,TGTGCCAGCGCCCCGGGACTAGCGTCTAATGAGCAGTTCTTC,CASAPGLASNEQFF
.,TRBJ1-1,TRBV5-4,.,TGTGCCAGCAGCTTGGACGTGACAGACAACACTGAAGCTTTCTTT,CASSLDVTDNTEAFF
.,TRBJ1-2,TRBV5-4,TRBD1,TGTGCCAGCAGCTTGTCCTTGGACAGGGCTTACTATGGCTACACCTTC,CASSLSLDRAYYGYTF
many,TRBJ2-1,TRBV29-1,TRBD2,TGCAGCGTGTCGTCTAGCGGGACTGGCAATGAGCAGTTCTTC,CSVSSSGTGNEQFF
many,TRBJ1-6,TRBV2,.,TGTGCCAGCAGTGAATCAATCGGACCCCTCCACTTT,CASSESIGPLHF
.,TRBJ2-7,TRBV4-3,.,TGCGCCAGCAGCCAAGATAGGGGGGAAGGGGGCTACGAGCAGTACTTC,CASSQDRGEGGYEQYF
many,TRBJ1-5,TRBV28,.,TGTGCCAGCAGTCCCCTAAGCAATCAGCCCCAGCATTTT,CASSPLSNQPQHF
many,TRBJ2-2,TRBV6-1,.,TGTGCCAGCAGTGCATTAGCGTCAGGGGACGGGGAGCTGTTTTTT,CASSALASGDGELFF
few,TRBJ1-1,TRBV20-1,.,TGCAGTGCTAGAGATGCAGGTCACCGGGCTTTCTTT,CSARDAGHRAFF
few,TRBJ2-7,TRBV24-1,.,TGTGCCACCGAATGCCGCGAGCAGTACTTC,CATECREQYF
.,TRBJ2-1,TRBV7-3,TRBD1,TGTGCCAGCAGCCAGGGGGACGGTTACAATGAGCAGTTCTTC,CASSQGDGYNEQFF
few,TRBJ1-3,TRBV29-1,.,TGCAGCGCTCAGGGTTTCGGAAACACCATATATTTT,CSAQGFGNTIYF
.,TRBJ2-7,TRBV2,.,TGTGCCAGCAGTGATGGAGACAGCGATCCCTGCGAGCAGTACTTC,CASSDGDSDPCEQYF
few,TRBJ2-3,TRBV18,.,TGTGCCAGCTCACCACCGTTGGTAGATACGCAGTATTTT,CASSPPLVDTQYF
many,TRBJ2-1,TRBV19,TRBD2,TGTGCCAGTAGTCCTAGCGGGAGTCATGAGCAGTTCTTC,CASSPSGSHEQFF
many,TRBJ2-7,TRBV5-1,.,TGCGCCAGCAGCTTGGGAGGGGGGTCTAGCTCCTACGAGCAGTACTTC,CASSLGGGSSSYEQYF
many,TRBJ2-2,TRBV19,.,TGTGCCAGTAGTAGACCTACCGACAGGACGGAGCTGTTTTTT,CASSRPTDRTELFF
few,TRBJ2-1,TRBV5-6,TRBD2,TGTGCCAGCAGCGGGATTCTACTAGCGGGGAACTACAATGAGCAGTTCTTC,CASSGILLAGNYNEQFF
few,TRBJ2-3,TRBV5-6,.,TGTGTCAGCAGCGTAGGACTCACAAGCACAGATACGCAGTATTTT,CVSSVGLTSTDTQYF
many,TRBJ2-1,TRBV12-3/TRBV12-4,.,TGTGCCAGCAGTTTAATATTCAGGGAGGATGAGCAGTTCTTC,CASSLIFREDEQFF
many,TRBJ2-5,TRBV2,.,TGTGCCAGCAAGGCGGACCCGGCCCTTCAAGAGACCCAGTACTTC,CASKADPALQETQYF
few,TRBJ1-2,TRBV6-1,.,TGTGCCGCAAGAAGGGGAGGGGAAGGGAGCTACACCTTC,CAARRGGEGSYTF
many,TRBJ1-6,TRBV15,TRBD1,TGTGCCACCCAAAACGCCCGGGACAGGGTCTTATCCTATAATTCACCCCTCCACTTT,CATQNARDRVLSYNSPLHF
many,TRBJ1-2,TRBV20-1,.,TGCAGTGCTAGACCTGGGGGAAATTGGGGCTACACCTTC,CSARPGGNWGYTF
many,TRBJ1-1,TRBV28,.,TGTGCCAGCAGTTCCATCCGGGATCCAGGAACTGAAGCTTTCTTT,CASSSIRDPGTEAFF
.,TRBJ1-5,TRBV18,.,TGTGCCAGCTCAGAGGAGCTGATTAGCAATCAGCCCCAGCATTTT,CASSEELISNQPQHF
many,TRBJ2-6,TRBV20-1,TRBD2,TGCAGTGCCACCTCCGGGACTAGCGGGAGTTCTGGTGGGGCCAACGTCCTGACTTTC,CSATSGTSGSSGGANVLTF